The rows below give T cell receptor beta chains drawn from one sample of a study of blood T cell repertoires in COVID-19. Profiling relied on immunoSEQ multiplex PCR, and the TCRdb table lists in-frame clones only, not all of them. The repertoire has about 150,000 clones, around 85% of them found once; the top ten carry 6.2%. Material for sequencing was PBMCs or T cells enriched from blood (not recorded which). These receptor sequences come from a woman between 40 and 55 years old who had recovered from COVID-19. Each CDR3 is given with its conserved first and last residue. D genes are given only for firm matches. Expanded clones are given a class, and other clones once, few, many or no size at all.

clone_size j_call cdr3_length v_call d_call cdr3_nt cdr3_aa
. TRBJ2-7 13 TRBV30 TRBD1 TGTGCCTGGGGGGACAGTTCCTTCGGAGAGCAGTACTTC CAWGDSSFGEQYF
. TRBJ2-3 11 TRBV19 . TGTGCCAGTAGTCCAGGCAATACGCAGTATTTT CASSPGNTQYF
few TRBJ1-1 16 TRBV25-1 TRBD1 TGTGCCAGCAGGGGAGGGGGGACAGGAGTGAACACTGAAGCTTTCTTT CASRGGGTGVNTEAFF
. TRBJ1-6 15 TRBV2 . TGTGCCAGCAGTGGCGAGGGATCCTATAATTCACCCCTCCACTTT CASSGEGSYNSPLHF
few TRBJ2-7 14 TRBV5-1 TRBD1 TGCGCCAGCAGCGGGGACAGGGATCCCTACGAGCAGTACTTC CASSGDRDPYEQYF
once TRBJ1-2 14 TRBV19 . TGTGCCAGTAGTATGTCACGGGGGAGCTATGGCTACACCTTC CASSMSRGSYGYTF
. TRBJ1-1 13 TRBV7-2 . TGTGCCAGCAGTTCAGGGGTTGGGACTGAAGCTTTCTTT CASSSGVGTEAFF
. TRBJ2-5 15 TRBV29-1 TRBD2 TGCAGCGCCATCCCGGGGGTGGGGGGGCAAGAGACCCAGTACTTC CSAIPGVGGQETQYF
. TRBJ1-2 13 TRBV3-1/TRBV3-2 . TGTGCCAGCAGCCAAGTGTCAACTTGGGGCTACACCTTC CASSQVSTWGYTF
. TRBJ1-2 13 TRBV7-2 . TGTGCCAGCATTTTAAGCCAAAACTATGGCTACACCTTC CASILSQNYGYTF